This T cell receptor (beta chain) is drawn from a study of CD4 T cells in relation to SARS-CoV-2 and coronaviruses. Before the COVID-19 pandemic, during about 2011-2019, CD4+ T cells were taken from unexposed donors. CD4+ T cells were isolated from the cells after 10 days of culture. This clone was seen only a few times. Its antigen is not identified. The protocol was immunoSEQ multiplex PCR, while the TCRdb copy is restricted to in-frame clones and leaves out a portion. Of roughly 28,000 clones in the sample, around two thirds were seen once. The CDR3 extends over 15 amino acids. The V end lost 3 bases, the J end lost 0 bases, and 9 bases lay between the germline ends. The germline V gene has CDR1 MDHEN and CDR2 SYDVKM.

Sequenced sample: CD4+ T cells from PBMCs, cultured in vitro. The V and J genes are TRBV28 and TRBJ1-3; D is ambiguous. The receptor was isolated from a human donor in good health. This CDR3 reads CASSFTIPSGNTIYF. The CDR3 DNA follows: TGTGCCAGCAGTTTCACCATTCCCTCTGGAAACACCATATATTTT.